This TCR beta chain originates from a study of post-analysis software for immune sequencing data. Unique molecular identifiers were carried by the TCR beta cDNA libraries. TCRdb independently ran MiXCR on the PCR reads; one entry per CDR3 protein. The sample contains some 690,000 distinct CDR3 sequences, 59% of which appear only once. With respect to this clonotype: Its matching antigen is unknown.

Trimming shortened V by 0 bases and J by 8 bases, and 14 bases separated the two germline ends. Germline CDR1 reads DFQATT; CDR2 reads SNEGSKA (reference sequence). The CDR3 loop spans 14 amino acids. The study, taken as a whole, reports: The study found TRBV5-6, TRBV5-1 and TRBV20-1 among several TRBV segments more frequent in patients than controls. The authors found that F measure strongly co-clustered same-batch samples.

Sequences were obtained from blood. V is TRBV20-1 and J is TRBJ2-1; TRBD2 is a possible D gene (7 bases). This TCR was sampled from a girl aged 2 to 9 with multiple sclerosis. The CDR3 protein is CSARDARGADEQFF. The CDR3 DNA reads as TGCAGTGCTAGAGATGCCCGGGGGGCGGATGAGCAGTTCTTC.